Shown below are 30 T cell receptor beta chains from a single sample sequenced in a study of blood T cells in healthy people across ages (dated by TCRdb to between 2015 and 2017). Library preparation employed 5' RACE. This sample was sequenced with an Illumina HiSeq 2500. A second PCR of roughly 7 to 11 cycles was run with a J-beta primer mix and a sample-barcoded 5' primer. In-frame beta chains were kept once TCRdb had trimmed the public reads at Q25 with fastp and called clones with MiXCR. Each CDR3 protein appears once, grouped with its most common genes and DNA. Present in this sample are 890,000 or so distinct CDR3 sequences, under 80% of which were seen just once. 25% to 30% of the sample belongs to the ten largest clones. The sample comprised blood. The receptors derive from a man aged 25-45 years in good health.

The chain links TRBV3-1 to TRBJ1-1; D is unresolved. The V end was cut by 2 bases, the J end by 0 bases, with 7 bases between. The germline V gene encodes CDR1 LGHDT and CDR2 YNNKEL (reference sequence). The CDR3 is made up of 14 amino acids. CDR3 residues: CASSQRRLNTEAFF. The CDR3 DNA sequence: TGTGCCAGCAGCCAACGAAGGTTGAACACTGAAGCTTTCTTT.

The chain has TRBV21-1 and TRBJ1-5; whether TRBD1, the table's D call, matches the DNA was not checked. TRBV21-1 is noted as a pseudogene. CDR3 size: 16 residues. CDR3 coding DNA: TGTGCCAGCAACAAGCCCGGGGAGTTTGGCAATCAGCCCCAGCATTTT. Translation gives CASNKPGEFGNQPQHF.

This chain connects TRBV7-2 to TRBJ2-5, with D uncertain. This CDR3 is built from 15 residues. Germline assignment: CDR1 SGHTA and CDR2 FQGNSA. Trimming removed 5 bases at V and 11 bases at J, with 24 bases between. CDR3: CASSRRLGIFNEQYF. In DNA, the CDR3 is TGTGCCAGCAGCCGCAGGTTGGGAATATTCAATGAGCAGTACTTC.

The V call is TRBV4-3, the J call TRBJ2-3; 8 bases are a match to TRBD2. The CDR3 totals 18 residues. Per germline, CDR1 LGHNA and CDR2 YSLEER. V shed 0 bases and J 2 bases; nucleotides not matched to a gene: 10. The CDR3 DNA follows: TGCGCCAGCAGCCAAGAACATTCGGGGCGGGGGGCCACAGATACGCAGTATTTT. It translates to CASSQEHSGRGATDTQYF.

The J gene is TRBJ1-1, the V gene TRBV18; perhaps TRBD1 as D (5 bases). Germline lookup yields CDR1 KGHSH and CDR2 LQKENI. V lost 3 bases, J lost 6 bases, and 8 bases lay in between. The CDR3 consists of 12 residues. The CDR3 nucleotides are TGTGCCAGCTCACCGGGGGTCGCTGAAGCTTTCTTT. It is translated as CASSPGVAEAFF.

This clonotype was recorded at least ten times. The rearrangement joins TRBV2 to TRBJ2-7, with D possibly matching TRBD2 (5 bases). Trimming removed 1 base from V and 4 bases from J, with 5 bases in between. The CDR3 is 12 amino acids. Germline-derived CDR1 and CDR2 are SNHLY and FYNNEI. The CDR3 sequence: CASSEGGYEQYF. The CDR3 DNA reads TGTGCCAGCAGTGAAGGAGGGTACGAGCAGTACTTC. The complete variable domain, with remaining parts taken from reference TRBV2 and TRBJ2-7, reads EPEVTQTPSHQVTQMGQEVILRCVPISNHLYFYWYRQILGQKVEFLVSFYNNEISEKSEIFDDQFSVERPDGSNFTLKIRSTKLEDSAMYFCASSEGGYEQYFGPGTRLTVT.

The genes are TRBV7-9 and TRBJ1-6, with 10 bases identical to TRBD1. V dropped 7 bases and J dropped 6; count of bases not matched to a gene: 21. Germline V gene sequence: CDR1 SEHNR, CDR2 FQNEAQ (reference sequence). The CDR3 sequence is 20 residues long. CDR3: CASIPLSPLDRGGVNSPLHF. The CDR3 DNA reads TGTGCCAGCATCCCACTCAGTCCCTTGGACAGGGGGGGAGTTAATTCACCCCTCCACTTT.

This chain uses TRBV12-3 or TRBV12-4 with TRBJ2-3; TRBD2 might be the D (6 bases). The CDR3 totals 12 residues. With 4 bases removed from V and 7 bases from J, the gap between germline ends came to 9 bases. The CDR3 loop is CASSWGRYTQYF. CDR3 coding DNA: TGTGCCAGCAGTTGGGGGAGGTATACGCAGTATTTT.

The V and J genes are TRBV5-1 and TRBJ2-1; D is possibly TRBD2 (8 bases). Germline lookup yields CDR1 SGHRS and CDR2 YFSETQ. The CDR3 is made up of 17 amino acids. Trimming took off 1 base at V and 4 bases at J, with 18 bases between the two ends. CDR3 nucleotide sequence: TGCGCCAGCAGCTTGCCCCGGGAGGGGGCAACATACAATGAGCAGTTCTTC. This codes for CASSLPREGATYNEQFF.

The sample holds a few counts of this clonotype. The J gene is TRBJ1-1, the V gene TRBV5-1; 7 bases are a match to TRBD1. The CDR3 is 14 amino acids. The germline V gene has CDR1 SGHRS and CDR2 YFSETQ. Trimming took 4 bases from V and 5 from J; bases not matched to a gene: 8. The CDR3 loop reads CASSGRGYVTEAFF. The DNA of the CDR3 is TGCGCCAGCAGCGGCAGGGGGTATGTAACTGAAGCTTTCTTT.

CDR3 sequence: CASSLQEKLFF. In nucleotides, the CDR3 is TGTGCCAGCAGTTTACAGGAAAAACTGTTTTTT. The rearrangement uses TRBV12-3 or TRBV12-4 and TRBJ1-4; D ambiguous. CDR3 size: 11 residues. V was trimmed by 2 bases and J by 8 bases, leaving 3 bases between them.

Written as DNA, the CDR3 is TGCAGCGTGACCAGGAAATTGAACACTGAAGCTTTCTTT. Residues: CSVTRKLNTEAFF. This chain connects TRBV29-1 to TRBJ1-1; D is ambiguous. Between the trimmed V and J ends, which lost 6 bases and 0 bases, there was a span of 11 bases. The CDR3 totals 13 residues. Per germline, CDR1 SQVTM and CDR2 ANQGSEA.

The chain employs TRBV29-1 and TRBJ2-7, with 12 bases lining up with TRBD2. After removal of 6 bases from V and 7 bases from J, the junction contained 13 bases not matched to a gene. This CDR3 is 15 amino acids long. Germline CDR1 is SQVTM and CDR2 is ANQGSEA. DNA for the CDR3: TGCAGCGTGAAAAGACTAGCGGGGGCCTACAATGAGCAGTACTTC. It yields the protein CSVKRLAGAYNEQYF.

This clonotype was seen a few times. CDR3 sequence: CASSRNGQLNTEAFF. Here the CDR3 DNA reads TGTGCCAGCAGTCGGAATGGACAGCTCAACACTGAAGCTTTCTTT. This sequence joins TRBV27 and TRBJ1-1; D is perhaps TRBD1 (6 bases). Trimming shortened V by 5 bases and J by 2 bases, and 15 bases separated the two germline ends. Germline CDR1 MNHEY, CDR2 SMNVEV (reference sequence). CDR3 length: 15 amino acids.

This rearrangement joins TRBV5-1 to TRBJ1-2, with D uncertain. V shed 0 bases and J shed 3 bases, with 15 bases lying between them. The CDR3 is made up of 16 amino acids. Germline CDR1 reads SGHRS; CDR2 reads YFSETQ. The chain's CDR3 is CASSLGSYELDYGYTF. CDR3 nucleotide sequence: TGCGCCAGCAGCTTGGGAAGTTATGAGCTAGACTATGGCTACACCTTC.

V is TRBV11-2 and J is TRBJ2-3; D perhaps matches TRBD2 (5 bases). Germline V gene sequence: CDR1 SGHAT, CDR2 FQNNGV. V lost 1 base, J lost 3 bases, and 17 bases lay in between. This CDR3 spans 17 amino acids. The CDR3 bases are TGTGCCAGCAGCTTAGTATCTACGGGGATTTTGACAGATACGCAGTATTTT. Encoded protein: CASSLVSTGILTDTQYF.

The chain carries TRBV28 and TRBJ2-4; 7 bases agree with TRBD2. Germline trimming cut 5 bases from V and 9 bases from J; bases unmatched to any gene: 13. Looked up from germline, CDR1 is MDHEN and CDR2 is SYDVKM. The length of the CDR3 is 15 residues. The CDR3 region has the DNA TGTGCCAGCAGTCTGAAAGGGACTGGCGGGGGCATTCAGTACTTC. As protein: CASSLKGTGGGIQYF.

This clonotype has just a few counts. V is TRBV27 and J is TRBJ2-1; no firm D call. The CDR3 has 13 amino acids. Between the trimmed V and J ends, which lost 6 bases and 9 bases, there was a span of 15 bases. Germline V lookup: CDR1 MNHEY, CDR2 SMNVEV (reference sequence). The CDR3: CASSPRVSFEQFF. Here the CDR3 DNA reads TGTGCCAGCAGCCCAAGGGTTAGCTTTGAGCAGTTCTTC.

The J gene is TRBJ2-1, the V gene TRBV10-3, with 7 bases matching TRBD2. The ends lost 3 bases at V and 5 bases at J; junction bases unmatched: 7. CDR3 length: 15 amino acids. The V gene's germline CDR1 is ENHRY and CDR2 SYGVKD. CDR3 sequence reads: CAISEWAGDHNEQFF. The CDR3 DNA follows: TGTGCCATCAGTGAATGGGCGGGGGACCACAATGAGCAGTTCTTC.

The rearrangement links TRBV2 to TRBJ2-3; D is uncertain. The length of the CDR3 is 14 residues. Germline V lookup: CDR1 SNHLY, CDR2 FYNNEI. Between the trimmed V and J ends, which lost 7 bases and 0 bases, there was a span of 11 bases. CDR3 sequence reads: CASISYGSTDTQYF. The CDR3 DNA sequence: TGTGCCAGCATTAGCTATGGGAGCACAGATACGCAGTATTTT.

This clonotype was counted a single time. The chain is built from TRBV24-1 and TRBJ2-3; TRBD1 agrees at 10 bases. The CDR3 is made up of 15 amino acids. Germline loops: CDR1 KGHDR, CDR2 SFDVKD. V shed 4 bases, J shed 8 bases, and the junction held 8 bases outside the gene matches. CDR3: CATSELGTGDVTQYF. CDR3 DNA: TGTGCCACCAGTGAGTTAGGGACAGGGGACGTTACGCAGTATTTT.

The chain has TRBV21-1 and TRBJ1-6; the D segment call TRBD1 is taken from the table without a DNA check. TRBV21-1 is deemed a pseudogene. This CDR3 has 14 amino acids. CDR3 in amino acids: CASSKGGRASPPHF. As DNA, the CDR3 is TGTGCCAGCAGCAAAGGGGGCAGGGCTTCACCCCCCCACTTT.

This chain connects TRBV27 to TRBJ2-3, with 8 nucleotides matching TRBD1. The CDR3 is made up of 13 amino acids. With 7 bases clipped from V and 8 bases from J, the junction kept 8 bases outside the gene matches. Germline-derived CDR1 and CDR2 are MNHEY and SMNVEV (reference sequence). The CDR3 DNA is TGTGCCAGCATGCAGGGGGCTTCGGCTACGCAGTATTTT. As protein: CASMQGASATQYF.

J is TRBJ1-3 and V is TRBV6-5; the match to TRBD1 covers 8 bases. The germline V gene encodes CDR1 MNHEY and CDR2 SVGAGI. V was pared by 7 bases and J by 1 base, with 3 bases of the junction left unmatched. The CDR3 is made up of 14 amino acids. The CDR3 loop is CASTRTGSGNTIYF. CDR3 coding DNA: TGTGCCAGCACCCGGACAGGGTCTGGAAACACCATATATTTT.

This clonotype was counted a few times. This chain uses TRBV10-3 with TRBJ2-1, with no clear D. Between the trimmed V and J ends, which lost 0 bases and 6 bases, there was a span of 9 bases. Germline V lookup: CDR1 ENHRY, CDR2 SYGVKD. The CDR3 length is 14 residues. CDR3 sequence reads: CAISESKDPNEQFF. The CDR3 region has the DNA TGTGCCATCAGTGAGTCGAAAGATCCCAATGAGCAGTTCTTC.

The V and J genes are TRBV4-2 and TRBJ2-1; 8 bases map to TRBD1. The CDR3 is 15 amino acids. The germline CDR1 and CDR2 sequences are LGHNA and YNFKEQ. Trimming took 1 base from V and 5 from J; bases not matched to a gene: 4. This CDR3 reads CASSQGTGINNEQFF. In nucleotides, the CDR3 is TGTGCCAGCAGCCAAGGGACAGGGATAAACAATGAGCAGTTCTTC.

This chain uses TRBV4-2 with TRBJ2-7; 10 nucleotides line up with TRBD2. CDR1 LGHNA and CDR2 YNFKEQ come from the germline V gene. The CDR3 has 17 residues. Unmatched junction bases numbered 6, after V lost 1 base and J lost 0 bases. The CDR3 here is CASSQGGTSASSYEQYF. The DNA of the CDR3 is TGTGCCAGCAGCCAAGGGGGGACTAGCGCAAGCTCCTACGAGCAGTACTTC.

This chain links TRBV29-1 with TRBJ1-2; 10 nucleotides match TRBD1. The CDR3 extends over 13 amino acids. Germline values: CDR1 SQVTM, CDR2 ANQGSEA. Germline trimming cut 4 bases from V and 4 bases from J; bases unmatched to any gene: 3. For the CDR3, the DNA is TGCAGCGTTGGACAGGGGGCAGGCTATGGCTACACCTTC. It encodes CSVGQGAGYGYTF.

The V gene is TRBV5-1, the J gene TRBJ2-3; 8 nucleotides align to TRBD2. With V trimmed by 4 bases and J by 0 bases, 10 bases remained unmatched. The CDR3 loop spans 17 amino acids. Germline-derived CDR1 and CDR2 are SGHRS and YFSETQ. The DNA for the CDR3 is TGCGCCAGCAGCCTCTACGGGGGGGCAAGGAGCACAGATACGCAGTATTTT. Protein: CASSLYGGARSTDTQYF.

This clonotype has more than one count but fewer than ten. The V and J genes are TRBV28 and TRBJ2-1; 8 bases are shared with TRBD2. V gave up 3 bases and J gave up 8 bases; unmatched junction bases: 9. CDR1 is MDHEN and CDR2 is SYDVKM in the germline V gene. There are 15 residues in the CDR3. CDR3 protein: CASSLPLAGWYEQFF. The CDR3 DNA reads TGTGCCAGCAGTTTGCCTCTAGCGGGTTGGTATGAGCAGTTCTTC.